The clone carrying this T cell receptor (beta chain) occurred many times. What it binds is not known. The source of the sample is a study of breast tumors, draining lymph nodes, adjacent tissues. Axillary draining lymph nodes of breast cancer patients supplied the node samples. TCRdb re-called the multiplex PCR reads through MiXCR, storing one row per CDR3 protein. The repertoire holds about 110,000 distinct CDR3 sequences, with more than 25% as singletons. J gave up 9 bases and V 1 base, and 12 bases lay outside the gene matches. There are 16 residues in the CDR3. Germline V gene data show CDR1 as SNHLY and CDR2 as FYNNEI. Study results and limitations: Tumor TCR diversity was below lymph nodes but above nontumor tissue. Luminal-like breast cancer showed significantly higher tumor–nontumor repertoire similarity than basal-like. Most tumor T cells seemingly derive from lymph node, then expand in tumor.

The chain employs TRBV2 and TRBJ2-1; 7 nucleotides agree with TRBD2. The specimen was axillary lymph node tissue. The receptor comes from a female donor with breast cancer. Some clones in this sample may be carry-over from other donors' samples. The CDR3 reads CASSEGGTKTRGEQFF. The CDR3 DNA reads TGTGCCAGCAGTGAAGGAGGGACTAAGACTCGAGGTGAGCAGTTCTTC.